Each of the 3 T cell receptor beta chains below was sequenced from the same sample in a study of CD8 T cells in Susac syndrome. An amount of RNA that ranged from roughly 0.45 to 1 ug was reverse transcribed with random hexamers. TCRdb fed the immunoSEQ multiplex PCR reads into MiXCR, producing one record per CDR3 protein. The sample has about 190,000 distinct CDR3 sequences; 90% to 95% are singletons. Material for sequencing was CD4+ T cells from PBMCs. These receptors came from a human donor in good health.

This clonotype came up once. The chain links TRBV9 to TRBJ2-5, with 11 bases matching TRBD2. Germline values: CDR1 SGDLS, CDR2 YYNGEE. CDR3 length: 15 residues. The trim removed 5 bases at V and 4 bases at J, leaving 7 bases unmatched. The CDR3 here is CASSASGTSGETQYF. Here the CDR3 DNA reads TGTGCCAGCAGTGCCAGTGGGACTAGCGGAGAGACCCAGTACTTC. The full variable domain, its missing parts supplied by reference TRBV9 and TRBJ2-5, is DSGVTQTPKHLITATGQRVTLRCSPRSGDLSVYWYQQSLDQGLQFLIQYYNGEERAKGNILERFSAQQFPDLHSELNLSSLELGDSALYFCASSASGTSGETQYFGPGTRLLVL.

CDR3: CASSPVGGSSNEQFF. CDR3 sequence (DNA): TGTGCCAGCAGCCCCGTAGGGGGCAGTAGCAATGAGCAGTTCTTC. V usage is TRBV7-9 and J usage is TRBJ2-1; TRBD1 matches 7 bases. V lost 5 bases and J lost 6; bases outside the gene matches: 10. Germline V gene sequence: CDR1 SEHNR, CDR2 FQNEAQ (reference sequence). The CDR3 consists of 15 residues.

This sequence joins TRBV9 and TRBJ1-2; no definite D call. The CDR3 loop spans 12 amino acids. V was pared by 3 bases and J by 8 bases, with 11 bases between. The germline V gene encodes CDR1 SGDLS and CDR2 YYNGEE. The CDR3 sequence: CASSATARGYTF. CDR3 coding DNA: TGTGCCAGCAGCGCCACGGCGCGAGGCTACACCTTC.